This TCR beta chain was captured in a study of T cells in tuberculosis. Study context: The T cells targeted glucose monomycolate, a mycobacterial lipid, via CD1B.

The assay was immunoSEQ multiplex PCR, and TCRdb's table has in-frame clones only and misses some. The repertoire includes 85,000 to 90,000 clones, roughly 93% of them detected once, and around 1.8% sits in the top ten. Cells were sorted from thawed PBMC rested overnight and stained with GMM-loaded CD1B tetramer, viability dye and anti-CD3. The lipid loaded on the CD1B tetramers was C32 glucose monomycolate from Rhodococcus equi. The sample consisted of CD1b-GMM tetramer-negative cells sorted from PBMCs. The TCR sequence derives from an adult woman with latent tuberculosis.

The DNA for the CDR3 is TGCGCCAGCAGCTCTACTCAGGGGCAAACTGAAGCTTTCTTT. The encoded protein is CASSSTQGQTEAFF. The rearrangement uses TRBV5-1 and TRBJ1-1; tentatively, D is TRBD1 (6 bases). V was cut by 3 bases and J by 5 bases, with 14 bases left in between. CDR3 length equals 14 residues. CDR1 and CDR2 from the germline V gene are SGHRS and YFSETQ.